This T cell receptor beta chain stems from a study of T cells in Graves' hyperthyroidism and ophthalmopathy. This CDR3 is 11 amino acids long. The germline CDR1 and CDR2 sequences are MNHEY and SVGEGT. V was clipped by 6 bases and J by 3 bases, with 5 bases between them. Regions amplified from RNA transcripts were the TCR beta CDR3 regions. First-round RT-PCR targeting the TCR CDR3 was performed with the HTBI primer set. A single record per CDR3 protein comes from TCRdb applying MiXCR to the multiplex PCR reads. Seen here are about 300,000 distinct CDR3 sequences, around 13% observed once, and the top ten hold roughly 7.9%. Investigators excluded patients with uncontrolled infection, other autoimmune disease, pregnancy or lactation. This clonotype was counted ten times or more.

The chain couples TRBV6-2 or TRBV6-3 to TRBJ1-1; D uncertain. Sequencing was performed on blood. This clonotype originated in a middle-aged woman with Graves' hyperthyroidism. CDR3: CASSTYTEAFF. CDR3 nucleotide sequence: TGTGCCAGCAGCACTTACACTGAAGCTTTCTTT.